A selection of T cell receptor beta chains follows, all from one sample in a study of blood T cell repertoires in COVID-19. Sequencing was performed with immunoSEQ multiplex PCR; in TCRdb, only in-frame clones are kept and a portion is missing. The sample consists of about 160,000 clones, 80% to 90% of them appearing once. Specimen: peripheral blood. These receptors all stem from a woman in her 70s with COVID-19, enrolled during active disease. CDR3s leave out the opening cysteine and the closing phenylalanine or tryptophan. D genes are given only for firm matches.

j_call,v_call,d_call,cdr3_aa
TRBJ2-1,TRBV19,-,ASSIIGDIMGTYNEQF
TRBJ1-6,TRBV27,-,ASSLRRFNSPLH
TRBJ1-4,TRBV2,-,ASSREGEKLF
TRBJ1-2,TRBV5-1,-,ASSLGGFYGYT
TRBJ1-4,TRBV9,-,ASSPRPTGTNEKLF
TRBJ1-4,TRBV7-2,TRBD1,ASSLGAGGRTNEKLF
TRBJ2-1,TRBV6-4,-,ASSEMAGSYNEQF
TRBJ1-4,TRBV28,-,ASREGVRREKLF
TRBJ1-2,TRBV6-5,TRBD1,ASSYGDRGRYGYT
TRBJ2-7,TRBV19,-,ASSGTHFYEQY
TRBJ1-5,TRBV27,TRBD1,ASSPQGVFSQPQH
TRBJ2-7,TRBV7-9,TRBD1,ASSLFGWGQGDEQY
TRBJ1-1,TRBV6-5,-,ASSLTIGNTEAF
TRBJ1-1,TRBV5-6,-,ASSFTGFYTEAF
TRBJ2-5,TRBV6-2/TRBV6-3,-,ASSYSTADSRKTQY
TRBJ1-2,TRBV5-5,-,ASSLGPNLQGTTVYGYT
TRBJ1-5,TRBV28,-,ASNPLAGHQPQH
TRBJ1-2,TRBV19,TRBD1,ASSIGQAGYT
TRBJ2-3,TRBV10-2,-,ASSELADTQY
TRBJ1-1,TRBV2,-,ASNPIRVDTEAF
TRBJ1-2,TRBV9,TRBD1,ASSVEGTVANYGYT
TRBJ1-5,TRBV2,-,ASSEEVGGEH
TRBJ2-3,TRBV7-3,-,ASSHGGGTDTQY
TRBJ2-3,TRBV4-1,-,ASSQDDRALAQY
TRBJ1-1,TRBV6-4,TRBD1,ASSDRVGTGTRAEAF
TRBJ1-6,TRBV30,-,ACGGGNNSPLH
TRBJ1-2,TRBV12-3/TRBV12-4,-,ASSRGYGYT
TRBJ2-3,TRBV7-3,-,ASSINRAADTQY
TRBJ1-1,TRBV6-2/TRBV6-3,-,ASSYPDRYTEAF
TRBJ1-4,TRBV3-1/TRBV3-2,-,ASSQDIGSEKLF
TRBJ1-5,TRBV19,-,ASSIQMDSLGQPQH
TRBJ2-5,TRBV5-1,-,ASSLVADQETQY